This T cell receptor beta chain was obtained from a study of stem cell transplantation in POMP-related autoinflammatory disease. Overall study: Before transplant: CD4+ naive skewing, low CD8+ proportions, reduced cytokine secretion. Neutrophil and platelet engraftment from the graft donor was 100% through one year after transplant.

V shed 0 bases, J shed 6 bases, and the junction held 7 bases outside the gene matches. Germline CDR1 is LNHNV and CDR2 is YYDKDF (reference sequence). The CDR3 is 15 amino acids. Comment on this clone: Its target is unknown.

PRAID featured prominent immunodeficiency. Points from the study as a whole: A trend toward lower repertoire diversity and greater clonality appeared in every analyzed T-cell subset of PRAID patients.

TCRdb's copy holds only in-frame clones and misses some; the assay was immunoSEQ multiplex PCR. This table holds some 65,000 clones, roughly 90% found once. This sample comprised CD4+ T cells from PBMCs, obtained after stem cell transplantation. The J gene is TRBJ1-1, the V gene TRBV15; the match to TRBD1 covers 7 bases. The source of this sequence is a human patient with POMP-related autoinflammation and immune dysregulation (PRAID). Some T cells may possibly be graft donor cells. CDR3 in DNA: TGTGCCACCAGCAGAGAATACAGGGGAGTTCCTGAAGCTTTCTTT. It translates to CATSREYRGVPEAFF. Full variable domain (remainder filled in from reference TRBV15 and TRBJ1-1): DAMVIQNPRYQVTQFGKPVTLSCSQTLNHNVMYWYQQKSSQAPKLLFHYYDKDFNNEADTPDNFQSRRPNTSFCFLDIRSPGLGDTAMYLCATSREYRGVPEAFFGQGTRLTVV.